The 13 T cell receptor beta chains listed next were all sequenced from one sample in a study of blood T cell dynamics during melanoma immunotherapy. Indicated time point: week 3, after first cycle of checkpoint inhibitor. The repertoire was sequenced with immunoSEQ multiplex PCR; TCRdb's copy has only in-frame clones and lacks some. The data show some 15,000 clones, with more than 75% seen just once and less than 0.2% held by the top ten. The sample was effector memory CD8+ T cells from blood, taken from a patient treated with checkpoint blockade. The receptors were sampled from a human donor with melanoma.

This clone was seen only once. The CDR3 protein is CASSSGLARGEQYF. The CDR3 DNA reads TGTGCCAGCAGCTCCGGACTAGCGCGAGGGGAGCAGTACTTC. The chain combines TRBV7-3 with TRBJ2-7; 9 positions match TRBD2. The CDR3 loop spans 14 amino acids. J was trimmed by 7 bases and V by 4 bases; bases with no gene match: 8. Germline CDR1 reads SGHTA; CDR2 reads FQGTGA.

The CDR3 DNA follows: TGTGCCAGCAGTTTATCCACCCCGAGCGAGCACGAGCAGTACTTC. It is translated as CASSLSTPSEHEQYF. The gene calls are TRBV28 and TRBJ2-7; D gene unclear. The CDR3 extends over 15 amino acids. Germline CDR1 is MDHEN and CDR2 is SYDVKM. The ends were cut back, 1 base at V and 5 bases at J, with 15 bases in the middle.

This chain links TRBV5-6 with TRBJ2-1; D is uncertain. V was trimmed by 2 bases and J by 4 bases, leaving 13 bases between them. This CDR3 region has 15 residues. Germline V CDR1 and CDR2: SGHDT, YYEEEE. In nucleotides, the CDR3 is TGTGCCAGCAGCTTTAAGGTAAAAATTTACAATGAGCAGTTCTTC. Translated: CASSFKVKIYNEQFF. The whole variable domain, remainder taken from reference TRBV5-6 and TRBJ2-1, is DAGVTQSPTHLIKTRGQQVTLRCSPKSGHDTVSWYQQALGQGPQFIFQYYEEEERQRGNFPDRFSGHQFPNYSSELNVNALLLGDSALYLCASSFKVKIYNEQFFGPGTRLTVL.

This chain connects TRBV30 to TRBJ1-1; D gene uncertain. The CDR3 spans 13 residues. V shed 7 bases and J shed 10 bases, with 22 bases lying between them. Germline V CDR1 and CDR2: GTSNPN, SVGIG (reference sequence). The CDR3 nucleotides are TGTGCCTATAGGAATAGCCTAGCTTATGGAGCTTTCTTT. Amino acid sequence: CAYRNSLAYGAFF.

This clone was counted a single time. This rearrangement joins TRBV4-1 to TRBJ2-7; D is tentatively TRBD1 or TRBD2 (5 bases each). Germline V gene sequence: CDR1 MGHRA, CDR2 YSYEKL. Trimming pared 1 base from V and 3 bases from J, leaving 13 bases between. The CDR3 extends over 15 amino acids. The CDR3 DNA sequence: TGCGCCAGCAGCCAAGGGGCAGGGAGAAACTACGAGCAGTACTTC. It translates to CASSQGAGRNYEQYF.

As DNA, the CDR3 is TGTGCCAGCAGCTCTCAAGAGACCCAGTACTTC. Translated, it gives CASSSQETQYF. The rearrangement joins TRBV5-6 to TRBJ2-5; D call uncertain. V lost 3 bases and J lost 2, with 2 bases in between. This CDR3 is 11 amino acids long. Germline V gene data show CDR1 as SGHDT and CDR2 as YYEEEE.

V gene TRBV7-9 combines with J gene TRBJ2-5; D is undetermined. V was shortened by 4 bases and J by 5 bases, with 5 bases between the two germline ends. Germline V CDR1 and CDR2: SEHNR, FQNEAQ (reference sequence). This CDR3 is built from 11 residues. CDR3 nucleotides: TGTGCCAGCAGCTATAGGGAGACCCAGTACTTC. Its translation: CASSYRETQYF.

This CDR3 is CASITGSYNEQFF. The CDR3 DNA is TGTGCCAGCATTACAGGGTCCTACAATGAGCAGTTCTTC. V and J are TRBV6-1 and TRBJ2-1, with D perhaps TRBD1 (6 bases). The germline CDR1 and CDR2 sequences are MNHNS and SASEGT. V was shortened by 7 bases and J by 1 base, with 8 bases between the two germline ends. This CDR3 contains 13 residues.

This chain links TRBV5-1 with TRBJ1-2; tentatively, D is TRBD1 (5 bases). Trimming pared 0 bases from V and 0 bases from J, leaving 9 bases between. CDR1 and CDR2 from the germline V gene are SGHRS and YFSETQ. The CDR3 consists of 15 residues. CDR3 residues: CASSLEGFANYGYTF. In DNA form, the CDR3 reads TGCGCCAGCAGCTTGGAGGGGTTTGCTAACTATGGCTACACCTTC.

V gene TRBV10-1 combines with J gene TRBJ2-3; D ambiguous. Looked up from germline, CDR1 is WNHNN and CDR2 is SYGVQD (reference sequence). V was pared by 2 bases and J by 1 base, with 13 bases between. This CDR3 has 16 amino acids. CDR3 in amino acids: CASSEGRVIGTDTQYF. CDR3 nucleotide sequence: TGCGCCAGCAGTGAGGGCAGAGTAATCGGCACAGATACGCAGTATTTT.

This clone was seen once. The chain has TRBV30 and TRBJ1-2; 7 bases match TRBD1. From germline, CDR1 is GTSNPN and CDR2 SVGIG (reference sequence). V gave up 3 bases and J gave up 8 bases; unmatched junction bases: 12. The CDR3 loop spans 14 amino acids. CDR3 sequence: CAWSEGAQGGGYTF. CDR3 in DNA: TGTGCCTGGAGCGAGGGGGCACAGGGAGGCGGCTACACCTTC.

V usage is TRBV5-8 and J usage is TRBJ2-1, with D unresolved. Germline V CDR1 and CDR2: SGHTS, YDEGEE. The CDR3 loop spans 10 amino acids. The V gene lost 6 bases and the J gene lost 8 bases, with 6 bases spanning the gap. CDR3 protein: CASIHHEQFF. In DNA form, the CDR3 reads TGTGCCAGCATCCATCATGAGCAGTTCTTC.

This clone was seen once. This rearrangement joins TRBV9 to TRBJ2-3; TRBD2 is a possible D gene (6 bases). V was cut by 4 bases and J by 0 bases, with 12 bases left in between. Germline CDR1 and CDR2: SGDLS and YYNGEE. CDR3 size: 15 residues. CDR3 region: CASSFSGSSTDTQYF. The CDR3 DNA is TGTGCCAGCAGCTTTAGCGGATCTAGCACAGATACGCAGTATTTT.